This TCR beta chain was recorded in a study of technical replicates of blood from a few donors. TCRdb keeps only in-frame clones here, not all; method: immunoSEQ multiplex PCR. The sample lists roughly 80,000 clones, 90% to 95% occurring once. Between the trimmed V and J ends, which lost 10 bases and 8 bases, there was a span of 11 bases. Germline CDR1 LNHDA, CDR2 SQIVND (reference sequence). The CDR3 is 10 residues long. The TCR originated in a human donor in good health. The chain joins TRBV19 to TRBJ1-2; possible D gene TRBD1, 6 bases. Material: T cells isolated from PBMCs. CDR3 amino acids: CATGEGGYTF. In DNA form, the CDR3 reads TGTGCCACAGGGGAGGGAGGCTACACCTTC. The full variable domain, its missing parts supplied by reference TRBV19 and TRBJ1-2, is DGGITQSPKYLFRKEGQNVTLSCEQNLNHDAMYWYRQDPGQGLRLIYYSQIVNDFQKGDIAEGYSVSREKKESFPLTVTSAQKNPTAFYLCATGEGGYTFGSGTRLTVV.